The next 4 T cell receptor beta chains were all read from a single sample in a study of neoadjuvant nivolumab and ipilimumab in lung cancer. Repertoires were generated with immunoSEQ multiplex PCR, while TCRdb's copy carries only in-frame clones and drops some. The profile shows more than 8,000 clones, around 82% of them singletons. The source was peripheral blood, collected before neoadjuvant nivolumab, alone or with ipilimumab. The receptors shown here come from an adult with non-small cell lung cancer.

This chain uses TRBV27 with TRBJ2-1; 13 nucleotides align to TRBD2. The CDR3 is 18 residues long. Per germline, CDR1 MNHEY and CDR2 SMNVEV (reference sequence). J gave up 0 bases and V 2 bases, and 4 bases lay outside the gene matches. CDR3 loop: CASSLRRTSGSSYNEQFF. The DNA for the CDR3 is TGTGCCAGCAGTTTACGACGGACTAGCGGGAGCTCCTACAATGAGCAGTTCTTC.

The chain has TRBV28 and TRBJ2-7, with 11 bases matching TRBD2. Germline CDR1 MDHEN, CDR2 SYDVKM. This CDR3 spans 16 amino acids. V gave up 5 bases and J gave up 1 base; unmatched junction bases: 7. The CDR3 is CASSTLAGGGSYEQYF. Here the CDR3 DNA reads TGTGCCAGCAGTACATTAGCGGGGGGGGGTTCCTACGAGCAGTACTTC.

The chain recombines TRBV10-3 with TRBJ1-2; D is undetermined. V lost 4 bases and J lost 10, with 16 bases in between. The CDR3 is 13 amino acids. Per germline, CDR1 ENHRY and CDR2 SYGVKD. The CDR3 here is CAISGLKRIVYTF. The CDR3 DNA is TGTGCCATCAGTGGCCTCAAGAGAATAGTCTACACCTTC.

The chain combines TRBV5-5 with TRBJ2-1; D may be TRBD1 (6 bases). The V end was cut by 0 bases, the J end by 6 bases, with 13 bases between. Per the germline V gene, CDR1 is SGHKS and CDR2 is YYEKEE (reference sequence). The CDR3 sequence is 15 residues long. In DNA, the CDR3 is TGTGCCAGCAGCTTGGACAAGGGGACAACCAATGAGCAGTTCTTC. It yields the protein CASSLDKGTTNEQFF.